This paragraph reports one TCR beta chain. Antigen specificity is unknown. This sample was taken from a study of response to subunit inactivated influenza vaccine. Whole-study findings and limits: New T cells are recruited in small numbers by each seasonal influenza vaccination, according to the authors' suggestion.

MiXCR, run by TCRdb on the RT-PCR reads, gives a single entry per CDR3 protein. The table includes more than 600,000 distinct CDR3 sequences, about 18% detected once. The sample was PBMCs from blood, taken roughly 5 days after vaccination. This receptor was identified in a man in his fifties or sixties who received an inactivated influenza vaccine.

CDR3 DNA sequence: TGTGCCAGCAGCCAAGGGACAGGGGAGCAGTACTTC. Translating it yields CASSQGTGEQYF. The V and J genes are TRBV4-2 and TRBJ2-7, with TRBD1 matching over 8 bases. There are 12 residues in the CDR3. The trim removed 1 base at V and 7 bases at J, leaving 0 bases unmatched. Germline values: CDR1 LGHNA, CDR2 YNFKEQ.